A single sample gave rise to the 20 T cell receptor beta chains below, sequenced in a study of blood T cell repertoires in COVID-19. Sequencing was performed with immunoSEQ multiplex PCR; in TCRdb, only in-frame clones are kept and a portion is missing. The table shows about 220,000 clones, with 88% occurring only once. Sequenced: PBMCs or T cells enriched from blood (not recorded which). All receptors come from a woman between 45 and 60 years old with acute COVID-19.

This chain joins TRBV3-1 (or the pseudogene TRBV3-2) and TRBJ2-1, with 9 bases identical to TRBD1. Trimming removed 3 bases from V and 0 bases from J; junction bases left unmatched: 18. This CDR3 has 21 amino acids. The germline CDR1 and CDR2 sequences are LGHDT and YNNKEL (reference sequence). For the CDR3, the DNA is TGTGCCAGCAGCCATCACAGGGGGCTTCGCACGTTGGCAAGCTCCTACAATGAGCAGTTCTTC. This codes for CASSHHRGLRTLASSYNEQFF.

The chain links TRBV11-2 to TRBJ1-2; TRBD1 might be the D (5 bases). Per germline, CDR1 SGHAT and CDR2 FQNNGV. With 1 base removed from V and 2 bases from J, the gap between germline ends came to 8 bases. CDR3 length: 14 amino acids. CDR3 coding DNA: TGTGCCAGCAGCTTAGCGACAGCAAACTATGGCTACACCTTC. It translates to CASSLATANYGYTF.

The chain recombines TRBV12-3 or TRBV12-4 with TRBJ2-7; 9 nucleotides match TRBD1. V shed 4 bases, J shed 4 bases, and the junction held 2 bases outside the gene matches. The CDR3 has 13 amino acids. The CDR3 is CASSSQGAYEQYF. As DNA, the CDR3 is TGTGCCAGCAGTTCACAGGGGGCGTACGAGCAGTACTTC.

The rearrangement joins TRBV5-1 to TRBJ2-6; D is unresolved. The CDR3 contains 16 residues. Trimming pared 2 bases from V and 0 bases from J, leaving 9 bases between. CDR1 is SGHRS, CDR2 YFSETQ, per germline. CDR3 bases: TGCGCCAGCAGCTTCACCGTACACTCTGGGGCCAACGTCCTGACTTTC. It specifies CASSFTVHSGANVLTF.

The J gene is TRBJ1-1, the V gene TRBV28; no clear D. V lost 6 bases, J lost 2 bases, and 16 bases lay in between. Germline V gene lookup returns CDR1 MDHEN and CDR2 SYDVKM. The CDR3 covers 15 residues. The CDR3 here is CASSSPPGINTEAFF. The CDR3 region has the DNA TGTGCCAGCAGCTCCCCTCCCGGGATTAACACTGAAGCTTTCTTT.

The sample holds one count of this clone. This chain links TRBV2 with TRBJ2-7; 7 positions agree with TRBD1. In germline, CDR1 is SNHLY, CDR2 FYNNEI. V lost 6 bases and J lost 4; bases outside the gene matches: 9. The CDR3 covers 14 residues. CDR3 residues: CASRGQLGTYEQYF. CDR3 nucleotide sequence: TGTGCCAGCAGGGGACAGTTGGGAACATACGAGCAGTACTTC.

The chain joins TRBV19 to TRBJ2-7, with 11 nucleotides matching TRBD2. The trim removed 3 bases at V and 3 bases at J, leaving 7 bases unmatched. CDR3 length equals 16 residues. Germline loops: CDR1 LNHDA, CDR2 SQIVND (reference sequence). This CDR3 is CASSMTGLAVNYEQYF. DNA of the CDR3: TGTGCCAGTAGTATGACGGGACTAGCGGTGAACTACGAGCAGTACTTC.

The rearrangement links TRBV6-5 to TRBJ2-1, with a weak D call TRBD1 (6 bases). CDR3 length: 13 amino acids. Germline assignment: CDR1 MNHEY and CDR2 SVGAGI. The V gene lost 6 bases and the J gene lost 5 bases, with 11 bases spanning the gap. This CDR3 is CASSGQFNNEQFF. The CDR3 DNA reads TGTGCCAGCAGCGGACAGTTCAACAATGAGCAGTTCTTC.

The chain recombines TRBV24-1 with TRBJ2-5, with D possibly matching TRBD1 (5 bases). This CDR3 spans 15 amino acids. The germline V gene has CDR1 KGHDR and CDR2 SFDVKD. V was trimmed by 2 bases and J by 5 bases, leaving 14 bases between them. This CDR3 reads CATSDSGQMGETQYF. The CDR3 DNA sequence: TGTGCCACCAGTGATTCAGGGCAGATGGGTGAGACCCAGTACTTC.

The V and J genes are TRBV28 and TRBJ2-1; tentative D call: TRBD1 (5 bases). Trimming took 6 bases from V and 4 from J, leaving 16 bases between them. Germline-derived CDR1 and CDR2 are MDHEN and SYDVKM. The CDR3 runs 15 residues. The CDR3 sequence is CASRRTMWRYNEQFF. As DNA, the CDR3 is TGTGCCAGCAGAAGGACAATGTGGAGATACAATGAGCAGTTCTTC.

On this clone: Germline is not matched at one junction end, which may reflect a read error. The chain combines TRBV29-1 with TRBJ1-1; D is uncertain. The CDR3 runs to 14 residues. Germline V gene data show CDR1 as SQVTM and CDR2 as ANQGSEA. Here the CDR3 DNA reads TGCAGCGGTGAAGGGTCAGCGATAAACACTGAAGCTTTCTTT. This gives the protein CSGEGSAINTEAFF.

The gene calls are TRBV6-8 and TRBJ2-7; the match to TRBD2 covers 10 bases. The CDR3 contains 19 residues. The germline gives CDR1 MNHGY, CDR2 SAAAGT. V lost 5 bases, J lost 6 bases, and 22 bases stayed unmatched. The CDR3 reads CASSTGPGLAFSAPCEQYF. CDR3 DNA sequence: TGTGCCAGCAGTACTGGACCGGGACTAGCGTTTTCGGCGCCCTGCGAGCAGTACTTC.

V and J are TRBV6-2 or TRBV6-3 and TRBJ1-2, with TRBD1 as a possible D gene (5 bases). There are 16 residues in the CDR3. V was clipped by 2 bases and J by 7 bases, with 20 bases between them. Germline loops: CDR1 MNHEY, CDR2 SVGEGT. The CDR3 here is CASSYNEVVGRGGYTF. The CDR3 coding sequence is TGTGCCAGCAGTTACAACGAGGTTGTGGGGCGAGGTGGCTACACCTTC.

The V and J genes are TRBV28 and TRBJ1-2, with 7 positions matching TRBD1. CDR3 length equals 16 residues. Unmatched junction bases numbered 13, after V lost 4 bases and J lost 5 bases. Germline CDR1 is MDHEN and CDR2 is SYDVKM. The CDR3 DNA sequence: TGTGCCAGCAGTTCAATCCAACAGGGGATTGGATATGGCTACACCTTC. Its translation: CASSSIQQGIGYGYTF.

The chain is built from TRBV6-2 or TRBV6-3 and TRBJ1-1, with D hard to call. Germline CDR1 MNHEY, CDR2 SVGEGT. The CDR3 loop spans 14 amino acids. With 5 bases removed from V and 3 bases from J, the gap between germline ends came to 13 bases. The CDR3 bases are TGTGCCAGCAGTAGGAGTAAGGCTTACACTGAAGCTTTCTTT. It translates to CASSRSKAYTEAFF.

J is TRBJ1-1 and V is TRBV6-5, with D unresolved. CDR1 MNHEY and CDR2 SVGAGI come from the germline V gene. The CDR3 consists of 14 residues. The V gene lost 2 bases and the J gene lost 0 bases, with 7 bases spanning the gap. CDR3 amino acids: CASSYQVMNTEAFF. The CDR3 DNA reads as TGTGCCAGCAGTTACCAGGTCATGAACACTGAAGCTTTCTTT.

The rearrangement links TRBV5-4 to TRBJ2-3; 15 bases align to TRBD2. The CDR3 is 18 amino acids. The germline V gene encodes CDR1 SGHNT and CDR2 YYREEE (reference sequence). V dropped 2 bases and J dropped 1; count of bases not matched to a gene: 5. The CDR3 coding sequence is TGTGCCAGCAGCTTTGGGACTAGCGGGAGGAGGCGCACAGATACGCAGTATTTT. Translation gives CASSFGTSGRRRTDTQYF.

This chain links TRBV28 with TRBJ2-2; 9 bases agree with TRBD2. Unmatched junction bases numbered 6, after V lost 5 bases and J lost 5 bases. The CDR3 extends over 15 amino acids. Germline CDR1 is MDHEN and CDR2 is SYDVKM. CDR3 in amino acids: CASSTWRGGTGELFF. The DNA of the CDR3 is TGTGCCAGCAGTACGTGGCGGGGGGGAACCGGGGAGCTGTTTTTT.

The chain couples TRBV10-3 to TRBJ2-1, with 7 bases aligning to TRBD1. Germline-derived CDR1 and CDR2 are ENHRY and SYGVKD. The CDR3 length is 14 residues. J was trimmed by 9 bases and V by 6 bases; bases with no gene match: 11. The DNA of the CDR3 is TGTGCCATCAGGGGGGACAGCCAGGATCCTGAGCAGTTCTTC. This translates into CAIRGDSQDPEQFF.

This clone occurred many times. The genes are TRBV27 and TRBJ2-5; D is perhaps TRBD2 (6 bases). V lost 2 bases, J lost 5 bases, and 9 bases lay in between. Germline V CDR1 and CDR2: MNHEY, SMNVEV (reference sequence). This CDR3 is 13 amino acids long. DNA of the CDR3: TGTGCCAGCAGTTTAAACAGCGGGGAGACCCAGTACTTC. Its protein product is CASSLNSGETQYF.